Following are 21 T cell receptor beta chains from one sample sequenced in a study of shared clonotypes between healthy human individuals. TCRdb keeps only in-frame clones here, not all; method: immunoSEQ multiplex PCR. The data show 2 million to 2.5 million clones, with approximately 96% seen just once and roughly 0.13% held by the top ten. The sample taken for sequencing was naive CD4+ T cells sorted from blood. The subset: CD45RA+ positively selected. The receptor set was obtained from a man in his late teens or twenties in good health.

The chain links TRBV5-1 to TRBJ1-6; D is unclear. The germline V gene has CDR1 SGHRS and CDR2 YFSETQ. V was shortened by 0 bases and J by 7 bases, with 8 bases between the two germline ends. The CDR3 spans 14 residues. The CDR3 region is CASSLEEGNSPLHF. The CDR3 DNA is TGCGCCAGCAGCTTGGAGGAGGGAAATTCACCCCTCCACTTT.

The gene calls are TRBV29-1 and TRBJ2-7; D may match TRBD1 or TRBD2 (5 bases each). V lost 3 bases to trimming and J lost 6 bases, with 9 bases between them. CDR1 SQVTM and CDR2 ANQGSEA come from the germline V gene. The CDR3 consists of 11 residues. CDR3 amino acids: CSVDTGTEQYF. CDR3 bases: TGCAGCGTTGATACCGGGACCGAGCAGTACTTC.

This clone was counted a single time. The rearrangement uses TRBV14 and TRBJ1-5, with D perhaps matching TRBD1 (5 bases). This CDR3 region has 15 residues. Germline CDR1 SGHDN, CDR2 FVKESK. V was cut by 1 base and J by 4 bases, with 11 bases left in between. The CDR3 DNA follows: TGTGCCAGCAGCCAAGGGGGGATGGGGAATCAGCCCCAGCATTTT. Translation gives CASSQGGMGNQPQHF.

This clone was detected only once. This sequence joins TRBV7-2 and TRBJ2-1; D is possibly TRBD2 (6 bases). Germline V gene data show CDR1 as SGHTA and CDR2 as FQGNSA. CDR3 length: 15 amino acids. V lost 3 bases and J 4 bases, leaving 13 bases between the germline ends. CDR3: CASSFLGGAYNEQFF. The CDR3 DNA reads TGTGCCAGCAGCTTTTTAGGCGGGGCTTACAATGAGCAGTTCTTC.

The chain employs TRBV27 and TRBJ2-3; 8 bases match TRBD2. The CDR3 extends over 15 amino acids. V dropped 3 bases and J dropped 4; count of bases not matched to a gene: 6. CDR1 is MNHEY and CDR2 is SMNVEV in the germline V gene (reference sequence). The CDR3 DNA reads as TGTGCCAGCAGTTTCCAAGGACTAGCCTCAGATACGCAGTATTTT. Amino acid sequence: CASSFQGLASDTQYF.

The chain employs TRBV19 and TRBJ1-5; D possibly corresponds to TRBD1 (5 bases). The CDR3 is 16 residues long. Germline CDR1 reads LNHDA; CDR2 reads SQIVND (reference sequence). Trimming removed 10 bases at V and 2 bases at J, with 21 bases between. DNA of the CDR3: TGTGCCATTGGGGCAGGCCCACTTCAAGGCAATCAGCCCCAGCATTTT. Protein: CAIGAGPLQGNQPQHF.

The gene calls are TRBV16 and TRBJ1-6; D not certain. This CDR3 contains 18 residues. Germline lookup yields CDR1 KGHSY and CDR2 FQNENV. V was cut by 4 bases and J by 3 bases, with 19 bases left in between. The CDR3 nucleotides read TGTGCCAGCAGCCTCCCCGAACCCCCGGGCAGCTATAATTCACCCCTCCACTTT. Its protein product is CASSLPEPPGSYNSPLHF.

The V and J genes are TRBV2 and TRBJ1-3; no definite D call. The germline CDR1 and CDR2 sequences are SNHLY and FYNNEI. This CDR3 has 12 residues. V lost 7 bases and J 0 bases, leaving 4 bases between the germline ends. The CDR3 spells CASMSSGNTIYF. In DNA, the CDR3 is TGTGCCAGCATGAGCTCTGGAAACACCATATATTTT.

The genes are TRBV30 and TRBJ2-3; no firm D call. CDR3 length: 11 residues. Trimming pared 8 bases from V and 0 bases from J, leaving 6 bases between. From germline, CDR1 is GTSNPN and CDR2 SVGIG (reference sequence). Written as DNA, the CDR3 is TGTGCCGCGTTAAGCACAGATACGCAGTATTTT. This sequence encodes CAALSTDTQYF.

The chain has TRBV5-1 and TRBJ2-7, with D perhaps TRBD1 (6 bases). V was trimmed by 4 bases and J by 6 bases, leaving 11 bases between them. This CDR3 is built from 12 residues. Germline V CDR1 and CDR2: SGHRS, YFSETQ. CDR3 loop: CASSRDIGEQYF. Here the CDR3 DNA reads TGCGCCAGCAGCCGGGACATAGGCGAGCAGTACTTC.

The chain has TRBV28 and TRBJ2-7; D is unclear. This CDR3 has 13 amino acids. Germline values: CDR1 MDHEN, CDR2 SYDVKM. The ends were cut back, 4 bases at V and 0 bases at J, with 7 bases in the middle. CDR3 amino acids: CASSSQSSYEQYF. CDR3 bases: TGTGCCAGCAGTTCCCAGAGCTCCTACGAGCAGTACTTC.

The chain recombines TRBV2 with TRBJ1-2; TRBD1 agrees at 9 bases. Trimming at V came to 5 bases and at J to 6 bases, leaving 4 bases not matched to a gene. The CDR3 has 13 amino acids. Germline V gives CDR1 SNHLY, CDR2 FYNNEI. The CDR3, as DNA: TGTGCCAGCAGTACAGGGGGCGGCCATGGCTACACCTTC. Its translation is CASSTGGGHGYTF.

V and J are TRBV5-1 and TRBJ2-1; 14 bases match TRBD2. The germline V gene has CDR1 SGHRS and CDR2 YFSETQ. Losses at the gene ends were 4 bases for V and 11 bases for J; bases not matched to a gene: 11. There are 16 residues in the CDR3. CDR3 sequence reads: CASSARLAGGPDQQFF. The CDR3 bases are TGCGCCAGCAGCGCCCGACTAGCGGGGGGGCCGGACCAGCAGTTCTTC. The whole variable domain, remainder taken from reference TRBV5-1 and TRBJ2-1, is KAGVTQTPRYLIKTRGQQVTLSCSPISGHRSVSWYQQTPGQGLQFLFEYFSETQRNKGNFPGRFSGRQFSNSRSEMNVSTLELGDSALYLCASSARLAGGPDQQFFGPGTRLTVL.

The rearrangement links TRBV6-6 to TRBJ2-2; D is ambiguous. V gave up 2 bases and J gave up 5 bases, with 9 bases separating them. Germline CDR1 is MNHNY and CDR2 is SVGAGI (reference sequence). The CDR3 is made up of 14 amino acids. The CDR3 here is CASSYNRFTGELFF. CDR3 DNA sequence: TGTGCCAGCAGTTACAACAGATTTACCGGGGAGCTGTTTTTT.

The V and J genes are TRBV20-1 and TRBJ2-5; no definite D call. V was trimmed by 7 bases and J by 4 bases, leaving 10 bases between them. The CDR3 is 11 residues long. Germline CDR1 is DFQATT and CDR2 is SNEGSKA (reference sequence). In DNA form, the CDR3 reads TGCAGTGTCCACCCCGGAGAGACCCAGTACTTC. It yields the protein CSVHPGETQYF.

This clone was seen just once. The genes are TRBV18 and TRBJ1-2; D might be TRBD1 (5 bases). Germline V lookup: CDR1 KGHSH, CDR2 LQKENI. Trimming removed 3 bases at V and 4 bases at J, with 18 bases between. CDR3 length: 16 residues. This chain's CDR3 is CASSPIVPGRVYGYTF. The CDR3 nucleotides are TGTGCCAGCTCACCGATAGTTCCAGGGCGCGTCTATGGCTACACCTTC.

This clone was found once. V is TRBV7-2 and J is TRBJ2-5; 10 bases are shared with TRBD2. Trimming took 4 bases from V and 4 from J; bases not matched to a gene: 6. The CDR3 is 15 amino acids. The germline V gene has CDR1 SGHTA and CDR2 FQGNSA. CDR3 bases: TGTGCCAGCAGCTCGACTAGCGGGTGGGGAGAGACCCAGTACTTC. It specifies CASSSTSGWGETQYF. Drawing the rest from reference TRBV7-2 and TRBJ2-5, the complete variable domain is GAGVSQSPSNKVTEKGKDVELRCDPISGHTALYWYRQSLGQGLEFLIYFQGNSAPDKSGLPSDRFSAERTGGSVSTLTIQRTQQEDSAVYLCASSSTSGWGETQYFGPGTRLLVL.

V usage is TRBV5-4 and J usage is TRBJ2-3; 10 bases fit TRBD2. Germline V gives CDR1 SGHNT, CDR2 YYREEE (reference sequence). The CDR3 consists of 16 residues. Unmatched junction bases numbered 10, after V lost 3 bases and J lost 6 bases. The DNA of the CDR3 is TGTGCCAGCAGCTCGAAGCGGGAGGGCCAGAGCGATACGCAGTATTTT. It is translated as CASSSKREGQSDTQYF.

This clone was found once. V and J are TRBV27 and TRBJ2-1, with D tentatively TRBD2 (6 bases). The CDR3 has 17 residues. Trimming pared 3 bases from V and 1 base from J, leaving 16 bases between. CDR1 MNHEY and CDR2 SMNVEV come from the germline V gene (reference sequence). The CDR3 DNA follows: TGTGCCAGCAGTTTTCGAATACTAGCACGGTCCTACAATGAGCAGTTCTTC. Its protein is CASSFRILARSYNEQFF.

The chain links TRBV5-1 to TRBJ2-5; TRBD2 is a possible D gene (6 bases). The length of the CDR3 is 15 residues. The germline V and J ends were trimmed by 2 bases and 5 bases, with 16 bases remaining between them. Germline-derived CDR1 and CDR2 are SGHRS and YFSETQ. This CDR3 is CASSFVGLLMETQYF. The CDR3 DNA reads TGCGCCAGCAGCTTCGTGGGACTTCTAATGGAGACCCAGTACTTC.

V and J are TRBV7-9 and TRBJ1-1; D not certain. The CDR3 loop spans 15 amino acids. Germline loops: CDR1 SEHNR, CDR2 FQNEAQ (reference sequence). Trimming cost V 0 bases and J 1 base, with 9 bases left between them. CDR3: CASSLAVHQNTEAFF. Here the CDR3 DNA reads TGTGCCAGCAGCTTAGCCGTACATCAGAACACTGAAGCTTTCTTT.